What follows is one T cell receptor beta chain and its context. Method: immunoSEQ multiplex PCR; TCRdb's copy keeps in-frame clones and lacks some. Here the sample spans roughly 100,000 clones, 92% being singletons. The sample belongs to a study of T cell changes during pregnancy in multiple sclerosis. After removal of 3 bases from V and 4 bases from J, the junction contained 8 bases not matched to a gene. The CDR3 contains 16 residues. Germline V gene sequence: CDR1 LNHDA, CDR2 SQIVND (reference sequence). The clonotype was recovered from a female donor with multiple sclerosis, enrolled in a pregnancy study. The sample was peripheral blood, taken after pregnancy. The chain uses TRBV19 and TRBJ2-3; the match to TRBD2 covers 9 bases. In nucleotides, the CDR3 is TGTGCCAGTAGTATTTTTAGCGGGAGTAGGGCAGATACGCAGTATTTT. Protein product: CASSIFSGSRADTQYF.